This entry describes one T cell receptor beta chain. CDR1 is SNHLY, CDR2 FYNNEI, per germline. Losses at the gene ends were 7 bases for V and 7 bases for J; bases not matched to a gene: 7. The CDR3 has 13 residues. As handled by the study authors: By means of reference gene primer amplification, nucleated cell counts were estimated. This table comes from immunoSEQ multiplex PCR, and its TCRdb copy is limited to in-frame clones, with some not included. The V and J calls and the clone size are those of that table, but D and trimming were determined from the DNA. The sample lists fewer than 90,000 clones; approximately 91% were seen once. These data are taken from a study of blood T cell repertoires in COVID-19.

This receptor was obtained from a man in his 70s with acute or convalescent COVID-19. The specimen was peripheral blood. This chain uses TRBV2 with TRBJ1-2; TRBD1 aligns across 9 bases. Here the CDR3 reads CASTPQGAGGYTF. In DNA, the CDR3 is TGTGCCAGCACCCCACAGGGGGCTGGTGGCTACACCTTC.